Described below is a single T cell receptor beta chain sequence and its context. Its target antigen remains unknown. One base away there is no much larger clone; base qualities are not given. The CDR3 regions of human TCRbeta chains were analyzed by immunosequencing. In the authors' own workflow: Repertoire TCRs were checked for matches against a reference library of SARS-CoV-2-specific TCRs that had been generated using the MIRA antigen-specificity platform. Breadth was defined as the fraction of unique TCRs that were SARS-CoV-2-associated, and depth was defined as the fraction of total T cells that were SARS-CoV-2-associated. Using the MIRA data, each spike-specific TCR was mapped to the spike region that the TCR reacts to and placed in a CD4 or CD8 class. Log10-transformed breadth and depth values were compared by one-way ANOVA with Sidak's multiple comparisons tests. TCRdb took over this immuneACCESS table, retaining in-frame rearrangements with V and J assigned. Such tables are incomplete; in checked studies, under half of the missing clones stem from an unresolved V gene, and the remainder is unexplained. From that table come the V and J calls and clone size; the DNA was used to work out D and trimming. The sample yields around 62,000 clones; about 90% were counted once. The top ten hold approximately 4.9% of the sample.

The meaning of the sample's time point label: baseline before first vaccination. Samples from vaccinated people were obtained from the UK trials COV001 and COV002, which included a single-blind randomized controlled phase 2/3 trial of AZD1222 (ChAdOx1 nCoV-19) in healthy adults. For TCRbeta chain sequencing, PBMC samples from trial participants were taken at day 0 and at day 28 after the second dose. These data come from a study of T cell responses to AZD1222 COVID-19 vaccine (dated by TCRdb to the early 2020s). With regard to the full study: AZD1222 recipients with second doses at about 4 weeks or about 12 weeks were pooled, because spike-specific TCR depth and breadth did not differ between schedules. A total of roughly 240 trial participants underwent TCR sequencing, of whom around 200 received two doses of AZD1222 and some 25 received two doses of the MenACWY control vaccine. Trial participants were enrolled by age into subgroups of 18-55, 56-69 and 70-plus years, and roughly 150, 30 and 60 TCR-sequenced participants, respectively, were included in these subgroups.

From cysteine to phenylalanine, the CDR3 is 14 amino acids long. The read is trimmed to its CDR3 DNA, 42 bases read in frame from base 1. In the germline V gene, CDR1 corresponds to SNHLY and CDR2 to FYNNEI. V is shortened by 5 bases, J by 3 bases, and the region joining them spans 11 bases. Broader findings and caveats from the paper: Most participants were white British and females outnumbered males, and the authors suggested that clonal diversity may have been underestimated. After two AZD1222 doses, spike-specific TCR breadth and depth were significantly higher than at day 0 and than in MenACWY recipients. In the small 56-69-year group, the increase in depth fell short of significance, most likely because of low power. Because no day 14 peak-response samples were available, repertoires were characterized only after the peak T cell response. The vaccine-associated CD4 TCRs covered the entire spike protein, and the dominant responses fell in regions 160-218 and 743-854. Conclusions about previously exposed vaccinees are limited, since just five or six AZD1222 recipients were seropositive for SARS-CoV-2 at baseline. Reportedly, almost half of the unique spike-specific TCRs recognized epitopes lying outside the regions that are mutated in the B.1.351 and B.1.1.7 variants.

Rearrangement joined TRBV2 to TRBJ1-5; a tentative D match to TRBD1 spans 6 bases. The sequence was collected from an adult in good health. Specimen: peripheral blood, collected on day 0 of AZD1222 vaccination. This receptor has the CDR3 CASSPDSINQPQHF. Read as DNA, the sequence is TGTGCCAGCAGTCCGGACAGTATCAATCAGCCCCAGCATTTT.